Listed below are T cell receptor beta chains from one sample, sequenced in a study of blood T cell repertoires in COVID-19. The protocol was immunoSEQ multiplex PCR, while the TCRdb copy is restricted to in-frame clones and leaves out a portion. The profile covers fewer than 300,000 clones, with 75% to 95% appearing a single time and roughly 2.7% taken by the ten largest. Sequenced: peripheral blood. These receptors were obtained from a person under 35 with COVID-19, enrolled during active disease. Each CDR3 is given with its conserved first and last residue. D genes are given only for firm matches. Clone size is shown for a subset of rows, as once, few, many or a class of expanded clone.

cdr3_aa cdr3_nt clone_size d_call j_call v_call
CSARTGETQYF TGCAGTGCTAGGACTGGAGAGACCCAGTACTTC . . TRBJ2-5 TRBV20-1
CSVGTSGGLNEQFF TGCAGCGTTGGGACTAGCGGGGGTCTCAATGAGCAGTTCTTC . TRBD2 TRBJ2-1 TRBV29-1
CASSQDAGGRYGYTF TGCGCCAGCAGCCAAGATGCAGGGGGCCGGTATGGCTACACCTTC . TRBD1 TRBJ1-2 TRBV4-3
CASSFYETSTDTQYF TGTGCCAGCAGTTTTTACGAAACTAGCACAGATACGCAGTATTTT . . TRBJ2-3 TRBV27
CASSNSGNSYNEQFF TGTGCCAGCAGCAATAGCGGGAACTCCTACAATGAGCAGTTCTTC . TRBD2 TRBJ2-1 TRBV2
CASRPGLAGVGEQYF TGCGCCAGCAGACCGGGACTAGCGGGAGTGGGCGAGCAGTACTTC . TRBD2 TRBJ2-7 TRBV5-1
CASSLRAGVGDTQYF TGTGCCAGCAGCTTGCGGGCGGGAGTGGGAGATACGCAGTATTTT . TRBD2 TRBJ2-3 TRBV5-4
CASSVDSGYGYTF TGTGCCAGCAGCGTAGATTCGGGCTATGGCTACACCTTC . . TRBJ1-2 TRBV9
CASRGTSGFYNEQFF TGTGCCAGCAGGGGGACTAGCGGGTTCTACAATGAGCAGTTCTTC . TRBD2 TRBJ2-1 TRBV2
CASSLGTGLYYYEQYF TGTGCCAGCAGCTTGGGGACAGGTCTCTATTACTACGAGCAGTACTTC many TRBD1 TRBJ2-7 TRBV5-6
CASSLSGRAHEQYF TGTGCCAGCAGCCTTAGCGGGAGGGCCCACGAGCAGTACTTC . TRBD2 TRBJ2-7 TRBV28
CSVHTGETYEQYF TGCAGCGTTCACACAGGGGAGACCTACGAGCAGTACTTC . TRBD1 TRBJ2-7 TRBV29-1
CASSLSTSGDYNEQFF TGTGCCAGCAGCTTATCCACTAGCGGGGATTACAATGAGCAGTTCTTC . TRBD2 TRBJ2-1 TRBV7-9
CASSLDLGQGLNEQYF TGCGCCAGCAGCTTGGATCTCGGACAGGGTCTCAACGAGCAGTACTTC . TRBD1 TRBJ2-7 TRBV5-1
CASSLMGQQPYEQYF TGTGCCAGCAGTTTAATGGGACAGCAACCCTACGAGCAGTACTTC . TRBD1 TRBJ2-7 TRBV28
CSVEGGGAGPTYEQYF TGCAGCGTTGAAGGAGGCGGAGCGGGACCCACCTACGAGCAGTACTTC once TRBD2 TRBJ2-7 TRBV29-1
CSVRDSTDTQYF TGCAGCGTTAGGGACTCCACAGATACGCAGTATTTT . . TRBJ2-3 TRBV29-1
CASSSDGENTGELFF TGTGCCAGCAGCTCGGACGGGGAAAACACCGGGGAGCTGTTTTTT . . TRBJ2-2 TRBV11-3
CASSPRGGTNGELFF TGTGCCAGCAGCCCTAGGGGCGGGACGAACGGGGAGCTGTTTTTT . . TRBJ2-2 TRBV9
CASSLAQGALGYTF TGTGCCAGCAGCTTAGCCCAGGGGGCGCTTGGCTACACCTTC . TRBD1 TRBJ1-2 TRBV11-2
CASSTPGTSGRTSYNEQFF TGTGCCAGCAGTACCCCCGGGACTAGCGGGAGGACGTCCTACAATGAGCAGTTCTTC once TRBD2 TRBJ2-1 TRBV2
CASRQQGAQETQYF TGTGCCAGCAGGCAACAGGGGGCGCAGGAGACCCAGTACTTC . TRBD1 TRBJ2-5 TRBV27
CASSSHRVMNTEAFF TGTGCCAGCAGTTCCCACAGGGTTATGAACACTGAAGCTTTCTTT . . TRBJ1-1 TRBV27
CASSQNLRASGTTYEQYF TGCGCCAGCAGCCAAAACCTGCGGGCTAGCGGGACAACCTACGAGCAGTACTTC . TRBD2 TRBJ2-7 TRBV4-1
CSVESLSLNTEAFF TGCAGCGTTGAGTCGCTGAGCCTGAACACTGAAGCTTTCTTT few . TRBJ1-1 TRBV29-1
CASSPPSGSGFVEQFF TGTGCCAGCAGCCCGCCTAGCGGGAGTGGCTTCGTCGAGCAGTTCTTC . TRBD2 TRBJ2-1 TRBV9
CASSQLGGDTTTDTQYF TGTGCCAGCAGTCAACTCGGGGGGGATACGACCACAGATACGCAGTATTTT . TRBD2 TRBJ2-3 TRBV28
CASSPTGDEQYF TGCGCCAGCAGCCCGACGGGAGACGAGCAGTACTTC . . TRBJ2-7 TRBV4-1
CASSQSRGLFEEQFF TGCGCCAGCAGCCAATCGCGGGGCTTGTTTGAAGAGCAGTTCTTC . . TRBJ2-1 TRBV4-3
CASTSPTTGVYGYTF TGTGCCAGTACCTCACCAACGACAGGTGTCTATGGCTACACCTTC few . TRBJ1-2 TRBV19
CASTGRTFEPQHF TGTGCCAGCACCGGAAGGACATTCGAGCCCCAGCATTTT . . TRBJ1-5 TRBV12-3/TRBV12-4
CSVPGQPNYGYTF TGCAGCGTGCCGGGACAGCCTAACTATGGCTACACCTTC . TRBD1 TRBJ1-2 TRBV29-1
CASHLRVGETQYF TGTGCCAGCCATCTGCGGGTTGGAGAGACCCAGTACTTC . . TRBJ2-5 TRBV5-4
CASSFGGGVGSSPLHF TGTGCCAGCAGCTTCGGAGGCGGGGTAGGATCCTCACCCCTCCACTTT . . TRBJ1-6 TRBV7-2